This T cell receptor beta chain came from a study of shared clonotypes between healthy human individuals. Broader study findings: Across a handful of donors, naive CD4 shared around 5%, naive CD8 under 4%, memory CD4 less than 2.5%, memory CD8 0.4%.

The authors loaded 200 ng DNA, 27,000 or so T cell genomes, into sorted-subset replicate PCRs. This table comes from immunoSEQ multiplex PCR, and its TCRdb copy is limited to in-frame clones, with some not included. The table has some 1,400,000 clones, about 96% seen once; the top ten hold approximately 1.1%. V lost 5 bases and J lost 3, with 11 bases in between. This CDR3 region has 13 residues. Germline V lookup: CDR1 SGHTS, CDR2 YDEGEE. Within Nashville, Tennessee resided all donors, each a Caucasian adult. On this clone: Its antigen is currently unknown.

This sequence was found in a man aged 25-45 years in good health. The chain recombines TRBV5-8 with TRBJ1-1; D is perhaps TRBD1 (6 bases). The sequenced sample was naive CD4+ T cells sorted from blood. Subset here: CD45RA+ positively selected. CDR3 loop: CASRKQGYTEAFF. The CDR3 DNA sequence: TGTGCCAGCAGGAAACAGGGTTACACTGAAGCTTTCTTT.